These 28 T cell receptor beta chains came from one sample sequenced in a study of cytomegalovirus exposure and HLA in healthy donors. This PCR relied on a set of 60 Vbeta primers and 13 Jbeta primers. This table comes from immunoSEQ multiplex PCR, and its TCRdb copy is limited to in-frame clones, with some not included. The sample has about 130,000 clones, around four fifths seen once. Source material: PBMCs. These receptor sequences come from a man aged 25 to 40 in good health.

The V call is TRBV21-1, the J call TRBJ2-3; TRBD2 is taken as the D call from the table, unchecked against the DNA. TRBV21-1 is labeled a pseudogene. CDR3 length: 16 residues. The CDR3 nucleotides read TGTGCCAGCGTCAAGGGTGAGGGCGGGTTAGCAGATACGCAGTATTTT. This translates into CASVKGEGGLADTQYF.

The V gene is TRBV7-2, the J gene TRBJ1-2; D unclear. Trimming left V 5 bases short and J 4 bases short, with 11 bases between. Germline assignment: CDR1 SGHTA and CDR2 FQGNSA. The CDR3 runs 13 residues. CDR3 sequence reads: CASSQSFSYGYTF. The CDR3 coding sequence is TGTGCCAGCAGCCAATCCTTCAGCTATGGCTACACCTTC.

The gene calls are TRBV5-1 and TRBJ2-1, with 9 bases matching TRBD2. This CDR3 region has 15 residues. Germline-derived CDR1 and CDR2 are SGHRS and YFSETQ. Trimming took 0 bases from V and 6 from J; bases not matched to a gene: 4. This chain's CDR3 is CASSLDGSGGNEQFF. The CDR3 DNA sequence: TGCGCCAGCAGCTTGGATGGTAGCGGGGGCAATGAGCAGTTCTTC.

This chain links TRBV18 with TRBJ1-2; D not certain. Germline assignment: CDR1 KGHSH and CDR2 LQKENI. This CDR3 has 14 amino acids. V lost 6 bases and J lost 2, with 13 bases in between. The CDR3 loop is CASSRDGENYGYTF. The CDR3 nucleotides are TGTGCCAGCTCCCGGGATGGGGAGAACTATGGCTACACCTTC.

DNA for the CDR3: TGTGCCAGCGGTTCGTTTGACAGGGGCCCATACGAGCAGTACTTC. Translation: CASGSFDRGPYEQYF. The J gene is TRBJ2-7, the V gene TRBV6-1, with 8 positions matching TRBD1. J gave up 4 bases and V 8 bases, and 13 bases lay outside the gene matches. Germline V gene sequence: CDR1 MNHNS, CDR2 SASEGT. This CDR3 is built from 15 residues.

The chain joins TRBV14 to TRBJ2-2; TRBD2 matches 10 bases. V dropped 4 bases and J dropped 6; count of bases not matched to a gene: 17. Looked up from germline, CDR1 is SGHDN and CDR2 is FVKESK. The CDR3 runs 19 residues. The CDR3: CASSPGQAWLAGDSGELFF. The CDR3 DNA reads TGTGCCAGCAGCCCCGGACAGGCCTGGCTAGCGGGAGACTCCGGGGAGCTGTTTTTT. The whole variable domain, filled in from reference TRBV14 and TRBJ2-2, reads EAGVTQFPSHSVIEKGQTVTLRCDPISGHDNLYWYRRVMGKEIKFLLHFVKESKQDESGMPNNRFLAERTGGTYSTLKVQPAELEDSGVYFCASSPGQAWLAGDSGELFFGEGSRLTVL.

The chain has TRBV11-3 and TRBJ1-5; the D gene is possibly TRBD1 (6 bases). This CDR3 has 15 amino acids. CDR1 and CDR2 (germline): SGHNT, YENEEA. V was shortened by 1 base and J by 4 bases, with 11 bases between the two germline ends. The CDR3 is CASSLVWQGNQPQHF. The CDR3 DNA reads as TGTGCCAGCAGCTTAGTATGGCAGGGGAATCAGCCCCAGCATTTT.

V usage is TRBV7-8 and J usage is TRBJ2-5; 7 positions match TRBD1. Germline-derived CDR1 and CDR2 are SGHVS and FQNEAQ. V lost 7 bases to trimming and J lost 7 bases; unmatched junction nucleotides: 12. This CDR3 is built from 14 residues. The CDR3 DNA reads as TGTGCCAGCACTCAAAGACAGGGATGGGGGACCCAGTACTTC. This gives the protein CASTQRQGWGTQYF.

This chain uses TRBV14 with TRBJ2-1; D is undetermined. The CDR3 loop spans 13 amino acids. Between the trimmed V and J ends, which lost 2 bases and 8 bases, there was a span of 10 bases. In germline, CDR1 is SGHDN, CDR2 FVKESK. The CDR3 region is CASSQRGAYEQFF. As DNA, the CDR3 is TGTGCCAGCAGCCAAAGAGGCGCTTATGAGCAGTTCTTC.

Only one count was recorded for this clone. The chain has TRBV5-6 and TRBJ1-2, with a possible D match to TRBD1 (5 bases). Germline values: CDR1 SGHDT, CDR2 YYEEEE. This CDR3 is 14 amino acids long. Trimming cost V 2 bases and J 3 bases, with 11 bases left between them. CDR3 sequence: CASSLPGAYYGYTF. The CDR3 nucleotides read TGTGCCAGCAGCTTACCTGGGGCGTACTATGGCTACACCTTC.

The chain uses TRBV2 and TRBJ1-1; no reliable D call. V shed 8 bases and J shed 8 bases, with 9 bases lying between them. Germline-derived CDR1 and CDR2 are SNHLY and FYNNEI. The CDR3 covers 10 residues. The CDR3: CASGTPEAFF. DNA for the CDR3: TGTGCCAGCGGCACACCCGAAGCTTTCTTT.

The CDR3 bases are TGTGCCAGCAGTCCGCCGGGACAGAGGGGGGCCAGGTATTTT. It yields the protein CASSPPGQRGARYF. The chain links TRBV28 to TRBJ2-3, with D possibly matching TRBD1 (7 bases). The CDR3 is 14 residues long. CDR1 MDHEN and CDR2 SYDVKM come from the germline V gene. V was clipped by 5 bases and J by 14 bases, with 23 bases between them.

The V gene is TRBV15, the J gene TRBJ1-4; TRBD1 aligns across 10 bases. The V and J ends lost 3 bases and 7 bases, in that order; junction bases with no gene match: 2. The germline V gene has CDR1 LNHNV and CDR2 YYDKDF (reference sequence). The CDR3 is 14 residues long. CDR3: CATSRDRGSEKLFF. Written as DNA, the CDR3 is TGTGCCACCAGCAGGGACAGGGGGAGTGAAAAACTGTTTTTT.

This rearrangement joins TRBV5-4 to TRBJ2-2; no firm D call. Per germline, CDR1 SGHNT and CDR2 YYREEE (reference sequence). The CDR3 runs to 16 residues. V lost 0 bases to trimming and J lost 1 base, with 10 bases between them. In nucleotides, the CDR3 is TGTGCCAGCAGCTTGGCCACGGGTATGAACACCGGGGAGCTGTTTTTT. This translates into CASSLATGMNTGELFF.

The V and J genes are TRBV19 and TRBJ2-1; D is possibly TRBD2 (5 bases). Trimming shortened V by 5 bases and J by 5 bases, and 10 bases separated the two germline ends. Germline V gene data show CDR1 as LNHDA and CDR2 as SQIVND (reference sequence). The CDR3 runs to 13 residues. In nucleotides, the CDR3 is TGTGCCAGTAGTGGAGGACTTCACAATGAGCAGTTCTTC. It codes for CASSGGLHNEQFF.

This clone has only a few counts. V and J are TRBV19 and TRBJ2-2; perhaps TRBD2 as D (5 bases). This CDR3 spans 13 amino acids. In germline, CDR1 is LNHDA, CDR2 SQIVND (reference sequence). V was trimmed by 11 bases and J by 2 bases, leaving 12 bases between them. The CDR3 coding sequence is TGTGCCCTCCGGAGGCCAAACACCGGGGAGCTGTTTTTT. This gives the protein CALRRPNTGELFF.

The chain has TRBV27 and TRBJ2-3, with 7 bases fitting TRBD2. Germline CDR1 and CDR2: MNHEY and SMNVEV (reference sequence). Trimming at V came to 8 bases and at J to 8 bases, leaving 19 bases not matched to a gene. The CDR3 consists of 16 residues. The CDR3 coding sequence is TGTGCCAGCTTCAGCGGGGCCGGGGCCGTGCAAGGTACGCAGTATTTT. This codes for CASFSGAGAVQGTQYF.

V is TRBV7-3 and J is TRBJ2-4; TRBD1 is a possible D gene (6 bases). The V gene lost 5 bases and the J gene lost 8 bases, with 22 bases spanning the gap. Germline V lookup: CDR1 SGHTA, CDR2 FQGTGA. This CDR3 is 16 amino acids long. The CDR3 protein is CASSPTGQGRGDIQYF. DNA for the CDR3: TGTGCCAGCAGCCCAACGGGCCAGGGGCGAGGGGACATTCAGTACTTC.

V is TRBV6-5 and J is TRBJ2-2, with 7 bases matching TRBD1. CDR1 is MNHEY, CDR2 SVGAGI, per germline. The CDR3 covers 15 residues. Trimming took 6 bases from V and 0 from J; bases not matched to a gene: 4. The CDR3: CASRRDRANTGELFF. The CDR3 coding sequence is TGTGCCAGCAGGAGGGACAGAGCGAACACCGGGGAGCTGTTTTTT.

This chain uses TRBV7-3 with TRBJ2-3; 13 bases agree with TRBD2. The V gene end was trimmed by 3 bases and the J gene end by 2 bases; junction bases not matched to a gene: 2. The CDR3 spans 16 residues. CDR1 and CDR2 from the germline V gene are SGHTA and FQGTGA. The CDR3 DNA follows: TGTGCCAGCAGCTTTGGGACTAGCGGGACCACAGATACGCAGTATTTT. Translation gives CASSFGTSGTTDTQYF.

The rearrangement joins TRBV18 to TRBJ1-3, with D unresolved. CDR1 is KGHSH, CDR2 LQKENI, per germline. The ends were cut back, 4 bases at V and 0 bases at J, with 13 bases in the middle. The CDR3 runs to 16 residues. Here the CDR3 reads CASSLGGPISGNTIYF. The CDR3 DNA reads TGTGCCAGCTCACTGGGAGGACCCATCTCTGGAAACACCATATATTTT.

This clone came up once. The chain combines TRBV4-3 with TRBJ2-1; 7 bases align to TRBD2. The CDR3 contains 22 residues. Germline CDR1 and CDR2: LGHNA and YSLEER. Trimming took 3 bases from V and 6 from J; bases not matched to a gene: 29. CDR3 sequence (DNA): TGCGCCAGCAGCCAGCGACTACCGATACCTGGTCTAGCGGCCTCCGGAGGCAATGAGCAGTTCTTC. This encodes CASSQRLPIPGLAASGGNEQFF.

V usage is TRBV5-1 and J usage is TRBJ2-3; 10 bases match TRBD2. V gave up 6 bases and J gave up 5 bases; unmatched junction bases: 9. Germline CDR1 SGHRS, CDR2 YFSETQ. The CDR3 consists of 15 residues. The CDR3 DNA is TGCGCCAGCAAACCCCTAGCGGGAGCGGAAGATACGCAGTATTTT. This encodes CASKPLAGAEDTQYF.

This chain connects TRBV18 to TRBJ2-2, with D unclear. CDR1 is KGHSH, CDR2 LQKENI, per germline. CDR3 length: 14 residues. V was cut by 0 bases and J by 6 bases, with 8 bases left in between. CDR3 sequence reads: CASSPPSRAGELFF. In nucleotides, the CDR3 is TGTGCCAGCTCACCACCCAGTCGGGCCGGGGAGCTGTTTTTT.

V gene TRBV11-2 combines with J gene TRBJ1-2; D unresolved. Trimming took 5 bases from V and 4 from J, leaving 8 bases between them. Germline V CDR1 and CDR2: SGHAT, FQNNGV. This CDR3 is 12 amino acids long. CDR3 protein: CASSQESYGYTF. The CDR3 nucleotides read TGTGCCAGCAGCCAGGAAAGCTATGGCTACACCTTC.

This clone was found a few times. The chain couples TRBV7-9 to TRBJ2-7, with D unresolved. V was trimmed by 5 bases and J by 3 bases, leaving 14 bases between them. Germline-derived CDR1 and CDR2 are SEHNR and FQNEAQ (reference sequence). The CDR3 covers 14 residues. The CDR3, as DNA: TGTGCCAGCAGCACAAGCGAGACCGGCTACGAGCAGTACTTC. It yields the protein CASSTSETGYEQYF.

The chain couples TRBV27 to TRBJ2-7; tentatively, D is TRBD1 (6 bases). V lost 0 bases and J 2 bases, leaving 8 bases between the germline ends. Germline assignment: CDR1 MNHEY and CDR2 SMNVEV (reference sequence). This CDR3 is built from 14 residues. The CDR3 nucleotides read TGTGCCAGCAGTTTATCGGGACAAGCCTACGAGCAGTACTTC. Protein sequence: CASSLSGQAYEQYF.

The chain recombines TRBV6-5 with TRBJ2-7, with 9 positions matching TRBD2. CDR3 length equals 14 residues. Germline V gene lookup returns CDR1 MNHEY and CDR2 SVGAGI. Trimming at V came to 5 bases and at J to 1 base, leaving 3 bases not matched to a gene. CDR3 loop: CASSVAGDSYEQYF. The CDR3 coding sequence is TGTGCCAGCAGTGTAGCGGGAGATTCCTACGAGCAGTACTTC.